Here is one T cell receptor (beta chain) with its context. Clones were sequenced by immunoSEQ multiplex PCR, and TCRdb holds only the in-frame ones, with some missing. The table lists some 56,000 clones, more than 85% of them singletons, with around 2.5% in the top ten. These data belong to a study of a mutant IDH1 vaccine in newly diagnosed glioma. Sample time point: baseline, week 1 (first vaccination visit). Sample treatment: pre-vaccination baseline after standard-of-care therapy. Germline V CDR1 and CDR2: LNHDA, SQIVND (reference sequence). CDR3 length equals 14 residues. Deletions cut 4 bases from V and 3 bases from J, with 10 bases between.

The V gene is TRBV19, the J gene TRBJ1-5; perhaps TRBD1 as D (5 bases). The source material was PBMCs, sampled from a glioma patient treated with radiotherapy, temozolomide or both. This receptor was obtained from a man aged 45-65 years with glioma. The CDR3 bases are TGTGCCAGTAGTACCGGGGCCCTCAATCAGCCCCAGCATTTT. It codes for CASSTGALNQPQHF.